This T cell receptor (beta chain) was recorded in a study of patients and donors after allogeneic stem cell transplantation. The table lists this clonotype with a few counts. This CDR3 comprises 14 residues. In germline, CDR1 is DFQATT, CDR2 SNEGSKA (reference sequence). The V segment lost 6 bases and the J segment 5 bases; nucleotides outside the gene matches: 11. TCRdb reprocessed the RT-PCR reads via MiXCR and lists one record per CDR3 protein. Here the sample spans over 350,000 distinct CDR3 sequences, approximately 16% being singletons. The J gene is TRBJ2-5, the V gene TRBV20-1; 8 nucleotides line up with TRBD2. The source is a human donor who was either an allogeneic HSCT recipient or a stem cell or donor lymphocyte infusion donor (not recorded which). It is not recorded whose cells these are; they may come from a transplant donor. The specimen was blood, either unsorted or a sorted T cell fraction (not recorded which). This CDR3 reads CSAPHGRALETQYF. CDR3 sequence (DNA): TGCAGTGCCCCCCACGGGAGGGCCTTGGAGACCCAGTACTTC.